These 27 T cell receptor beta chains were all obtained from the same sample, sequenced in a study of monozygotic twins with inflammatory bowel disease. TCRdb re-called the 5' RACE reads and gives one entry per CDR3 protein, without DNA. The sample data list about 160,000 distinct CDR3 sequences. Sequencing input: blood. The receptors shown here come from a human donor with ulcerative colitis or Crohn's disease, or a healthy co-twin of an affected twin (not recorded which).

The genes are TRBV30 and TRBJ1-1; absent DNA, TCRdb's TRBD1 call cannot be checked. The CDR3 totals 15 residues. Germline CDR1 GTSNPN, CDR2 SVGIG (reference sequence). CDR3 amino acids: CAWSVIGTGRVEAFF.

This sequence joins TRBV4-3 and TRBJ2-1; TCRdb's D call of TRBD1 is untestable without DNA. This CDR3 comprises 16 residues. CDR1 is LGHNA and CDR2 is YSLEER in the germline V gene. This CDR3 reads CASSQEDRASYNEQFF.

This sequence joins TRBV9 and TRBJ1-1; TCRdb's D call of TRBD1 is untestable without DNA. This CDR3 has 16 residues. In germline, CDR1 is SGDLS, CDR2 YYNGEE. The CDR3 here is CASSDVLGGWNTEAFF.

This sequence joins TRBV19 and TRBJ1-4; TCRdb calls TRBD1, which cannot be checked without DNA. The length of the CDR3 is 14 residues. Germline assignment: CDR1 LNHDA and CDR2 SQIVND (reference sequence). The chain's CDR3 is CASSGASTNEKLFF.

The chain is built from TRBV5-1 and TRBJ2-1; TCRdb proposes TRBD2, but this gene call is untestable without DNA. The CDR3 extends over 13 amino acids. Germline CDR1 reads SGHRS; CDR2 reads YFSETQ. The CDR3 is CASSWGPSGNPFF.

The rearrangement uses TRBV11-1 and TRBJ2-5; TCRdb proposes TRBD1, but this gene call is untestable without DNA. Germline loops: CDR1 SGHAT, CDR2 FQDESV (reference sequence). The CDR3 loop spans 13 amino acids. CDR3 in amino acids: CASSYLGGETQYF.

The rearrangement links TRBV5-1 to TRBJ2-1; TCRdb indicates TRBD2, and absent DNA this call remains unverified. Germline V gene lookup returns CDR1 SGHRS and CDR2 YFSETQ. The length of the CDR3 is 16 residues. CDR3 region: CASSLVAGVTYNEQFF.

The V call is TRBV15, the J call TRBJ1-5. Germline assignment: CDR1 LNHNV and CDR2 YYDKDF (reference sequence). The length of the CDR3 is 13 residues. Here the CDR3 reads CATGANSNQPQHF.

V and J are TRBV15 and TRBJ1-5. Germline V gene lookup returns CDR1 LNHNV and CDR2 YYDKDF (reference sequence). The CDR3 has 14 amino acids. Here the CDR3 reads CATSREFRDQPQHF.

This chain links TRBV7-2 with TRBJ2-3; the TRBD1 assignment by TCRdb is unverifiable without DNA. Germline V gene sequence: CDR1 SGHTA, CDR2 FQGNSA. The CDR3 contains 13 residues. The CDR3 sequence: CASSPSSSGASYF. The complete variable domain, with remaining parts taken from reference TRBV7-2 and TRBJ2-3, reads GAGVSQSPSNKVTEKGKDVELRCDPISGHTALYWYRQSLGQGLEFLIYFQGNSAPDKSGLPSDRFSAERTGGSVSTLTIQRTQQEDSAVYLCASSPSSSGASYFGPGTRLTVL.

The genes are TRBV5-5 and TRBJ1-3. There are 16 residues in the CDR3. Germline assignment: CDR1 SGHKS and CDR2 YYEKEE (reference sequence). CDR3 loop: CASSTGPLVAGNTIYF.

The chain employs TRBV6-5 and TRBJ2-2; TCRdb lists TRBD2, though no DNA is available to test this call. Germline V lookup: CDR1 MNHEY, CDR2 SVGAGI. This CDR3 comprises 18 residues. CDR3 amino acids: CASSYRLAGGLRNGELFF.

This chain uses TRBV20-1 with TRBJ1-5; TCRdb designates TRBD1, a call that cannot be tested without DNA. The CDR3 is 14 residues long. CDR1 is DFQATT, CDR2 SNEGSKA, per germline (reference sequence). CDR3 amino acids: CSAIRGGSNQPQHF.

The gene calls are TRBV2 and TRBJ1-1. In germline, CDR1 is SNHLY, CDR2 FYNNEI. This CDR3 spans 11 amino acids. The CDR3 is CASSVSTEAFF.

The chain joins TRBV6-5 to TRBJ1-2; TCRdb's assignment of TRBD1 cannot be checked, as there is no DNA. Germline V gene data show CDR1 as MNHEY and CDR2 as SVGAGI. The CDR3 runs to 13 residues. CDR3 sequence: CASTSGQGYGYTF.

The J gene is TRBJ1-2, the V gene TRBV19. This CDR3 is built from 12 residues. Per the germline V gene, CDR1 is LNHDA and CDR2 is SQIVND (reference sequence). The CDR3 reads CASSIEGYGYTF. Looking up the rest from reference TRBV19 and TRBJ1-2 gives the full variable domain: DGGITQSPKYLFRKEGQNVTLSCEQNLNHDAMYWYRQDPGQGLRLIYYSQIVNDFQKGDIAEGYSVSREKKESFPLTVTSAQKNPTAFYLCASSIEGYGYTFGSGTRLTVV.

The chain combines TRBV27 with TRBJ2-5; checking the TCRdb D call of TRBD1 is not possible without DNA. CDR3 length: 16 residues. Per germline, CDR1 MNHEY and CDR2 SMNVEV (reference sequence). The CDR3 sequence is CASSQTGGSFQETQYF.

The V gene is TRBV28, the J gene TRBJ2-6. The CDR3 spans 16 residues. Germline assignment: CDR1 MDHEN and CDR2 SYDVKM. CDR3: CASSFSPGAGANVLTF.

J is TRBJ2-3 and V is TRBV3-1. The CDR3 spans 13 residues. CDR1 LGHDT and CDR2 YNNKEL come from the germline V gene (reference sequence). CDR3 residues: CASSQRDTDTQYF.

The rearrangement links TRBV27 to TRBJ1-2. Germline lookup yields CDR1 MNHEY and CDR2 SMNVEV (reference sequence). The CDR3 covers 12 residues. CDR3 amino acids: CASSLPARGYTF.

This chain joins TRBV20-1 and TRBJ2-7; TCRdb outputs TRBD2, but without DNA this stays unchecked. Germline V gene data show CDR1 as DFQATT and CDR2 as SNEGSKA (reference sequence). The length of the CDR3 is 14 residues. The CDR3 reads CSASGTSRIDEQYF.

This sequence joins TRBV18 and TRBJ2-3; TCRdb calls TRBD2, which cannot be checked without DNA. The CDR3 has 16 amino acids. CDR1 is KGHSH, CDR2 LQKENI, per germline. CDR3 loop: CASSPLPGGSIDTQYF. Looking up the rest from reference TRBV18 and TRBJ2-3 gives the full variable domain: NAGVMQNPRHLVRRRGQEARLRCSPMKGHSHVYWYRQLPEEGLKFMVYLQKENIIDESGMPKERFSAEFPKEGPSILRIQQVVRGDSAAYFCASSPLPGGSIDTQYFGPGTRLTVL.

The chain is built from TRBV5-4 and TRBJ2-2. Germline values: CDR1 SGHNT, CDR2 YYREEE (reference sequence). The CDR3 is made up of 15 amino acids. This CDR3 reads CASSLNSINTGELFF.

This chain uses TRBV5-1 with TRBJ1-1. This CDR3 spans 13 amino acids. The germline V gene has CDR1 SGHRS and CDR2 YFSETQ. This CDR3 reads CASRSGMNTEAFF.

V gene TRBV3-1 combines with J gene TRBJ1-1. Germline V gives CDR1 LGHDT, CDR2 YNNKEL (reference sequence). This CDR3 has 14 residues. The CDR3 spells CASSRSDWDTEAFF.

The chain joins TRBV15 to TRBJ2-3. The CDR3 has 11 amino acids. The germline V gene encodes CDR1 LNHNV and CDR2 YYDKDF (reference sequence). The CDR3: CATLGKDTQYF.

The chain carries TRBV29-1 and TRBJ1-1; TCRdb returns TRBD1, unconfirmable since there is no DNA. CDR3 length equals 12 residues. The V gene's germline CDR1 is SQVTM and CDR2 ANQGSEA. CDR3 sequence reads: CSVEDRRGRAFF.